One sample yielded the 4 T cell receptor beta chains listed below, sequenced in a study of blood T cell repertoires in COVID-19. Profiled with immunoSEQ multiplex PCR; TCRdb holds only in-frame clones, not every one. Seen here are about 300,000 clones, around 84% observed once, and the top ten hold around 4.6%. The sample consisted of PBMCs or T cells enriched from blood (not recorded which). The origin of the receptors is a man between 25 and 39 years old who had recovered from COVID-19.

CDR3 residues: CASRPPFGGVNTEAFF. For the CDR3, the DNA is TGTGCCAGCAGGCCGCCGTTCGGAGGAGTCAACACTGAAGCTTTCTTT. The J gene is TRBJ1-1, the V gene TRBV7-8; D gene uncertain. Trimming cost V 6 bases and J 2 bases, with 19 bases left between them. CDR1 and CDR2 from the germline V gene are SGHVS and FQNEAQ. The CDR3 is 16 amino acids.

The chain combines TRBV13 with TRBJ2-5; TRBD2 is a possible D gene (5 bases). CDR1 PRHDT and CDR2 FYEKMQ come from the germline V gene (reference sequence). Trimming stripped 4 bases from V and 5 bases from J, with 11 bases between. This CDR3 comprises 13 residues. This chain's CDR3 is CASSSWTLETQYF. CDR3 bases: TGTGCCAGCAGCTCCTGGACTCTCGAGACCCAGTACTTC.

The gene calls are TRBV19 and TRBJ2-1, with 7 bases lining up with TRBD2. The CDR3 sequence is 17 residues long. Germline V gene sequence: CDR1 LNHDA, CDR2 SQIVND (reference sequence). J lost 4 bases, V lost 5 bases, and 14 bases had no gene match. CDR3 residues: CASSSSVGGGSYNEQFF. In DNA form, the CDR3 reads TGTGCCAGTAGTTCCTCCGTCGGCGGGGGATCGTACAATGAGCAGTTCTTC.

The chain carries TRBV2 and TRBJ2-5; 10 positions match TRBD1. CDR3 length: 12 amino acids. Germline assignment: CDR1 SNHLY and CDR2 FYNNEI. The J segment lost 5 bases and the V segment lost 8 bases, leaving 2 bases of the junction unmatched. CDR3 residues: CASGQGVETQYF. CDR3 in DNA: TGTGCCAGCGGACAGGGGGTCGAGACCCAGTACTTC.